The 32 T cell receptor beta chains given below trace back to one sample, sequenced in a study of T cell repertoires in cytomegalovirus infection. MiXCR, run by TCRdb on the reads, gives a single entry per CDR3 protein. The table includes about 240,000 distinct CDR3 sequences, 6% to 8% detected once. The sample comprised PBMCs. The receptors here all came from a human donor in good health (CMV status not recorded). Some clones in this sample may be carry-over from other donors' samples.

This clonotype has ten or more counts. The rearrangement uses TRBV29-1 and TRBJ1-5; D not resolved. CDR1 and CDR2 from the germline V gene are SQVTM and ANQGSEA. The CDR3 extends over 13 amino acids. Trimming pared 4 bases from V and 2 bases from J, leaving 9 bases between. CDR3 sequence reads: CSVVPSGNQPQHF. The CDR3 coding sequence is TGCAGCGTTGTGCCATCGGGCAATCAGCCCCAGCATTTT.

This clonotype was recorded at least ten times. The chain links TRBV6-2 or TRBV6-3 to TRBJ2-7, with 13 nucleotides matching TRBD2. The CDR3 is made up of 15 amino acids. The V segment lost 6 bases and the J segment 2 bases; nucleotides outside the gene matches: 4. CDR1 MNHEY and CDR2 SVGEGT come from the germline V gene. CDR3 protein: CASRPTSGGTYEQYF. The DNA of the CDR3 is TGTGCCAGCAGACCGACTAGCGGGGGGACCTACGAGCAGTACTTC.

This clonotype has ten or more counts. The rearrangement uses TRBV5-5 and TRBJ1-1; no clear D. Germline loops: CDR1 SGHKS, CDR2 YYEKEE (reference sequence). The CDR3 is 15 amino acids. The V end was cut by 0 bases, the J end by 6 bases, with 15 bases between. Here the CDR3 reads CASSLEFLTGAEAFF. CDR3 sequence (DNA): TGTGCCAGCAGCTTGGAATTCTTGACGGGCGCTGAAGCTTTCTTT. Variable domain in full (rest from reference TRBV5-5 and TRBJ1-1): DAGVTQSPTHLIKTRGQQVTLRCSPISGHKSVSWYQQVLGQGPQFIFQYYEKEERGRGNFPDRFSARQFPNYSSELNVNALLLGDSALYLCASSLEFLTGAEAFFGQGTRLTVV.

This clonotype was seen ten or more times. The chain joins TRBV20-1 to TRBJ2-7; TRBD1 might be the D (6 bases). V lost 0 bases, J lost 5 bases, and 17 bases lay in between. Germline assignment: CDR1 DFQATT and CDR2 SNEGSKA (reference sequence). The CDR3 loop spans 15 amino acids. The CDR3 sequence is CSARDRQAYQNEQYF. The DNA for the CDR3 is TGCAGTGCTAGAGATCGACAGGCCTACCAGAACGAGCAGTACTTC.

A few counts support this clonotype. The genes are TRBV4-3 and TRBJ2-1; D uncertain. CDR1 and CDR2 (germline): LGHNA, YSLEER. The V end was cut by 0 bases, the J end by 4 bases, with 7 bases between. CDR3 length: 14 amino acids. The CDR3 spells CASSQDSQYNEQFF. CDR3 coding DNA: TGCGCCAGCAGCCAAGATAGCCAGTACAATGAGCAGTTCTTC.

The sample holds many counts of this clonotype. The J gene is TRBJ1-5, the V gene TRBV7-2; the D gene is possibly TRBD1 (5 bases). Germline-derived CDR1 and CDR2 are SGHTA and FQGNSA. This CDR3 comprises 13 residues. V dropped 5 bases and J dropped 10 bases, with 15 bases sitting between them. The CDR3 region is CASSMYQGQPQHF. CDR3 sequence (DNA): TGTGCCAGCAGCATGTACCAGGGCCAACCCCAGCATTTT.

This clonotype was observed at least ten times. This chain joins TRBV6-1 and TRBJ2-2; D unresolved. Between the trimmed V and J ends, which lost 6 bases and 1 base, there was a span of 9 bases. Germline CDR1 is MNHNS and CDR2 is SASEGT. The CDR3 has 14 amino acids. In DNA form, the CDR3 reads TGTGCCAGCAGCCACACCTGGAACACCGGGGAGCTGTTTTTT. It translates to CASSHTWNTGELFF.

Many counts were recorded for this clonotype. Here the CDR3 DNA reads TGTGCCAGCAGTTTACCACCTCTTCGTAGCACAGATACGCAGTATTTT. It is translated as CASSLPPLRSTDTQYF. The gene calls are TRBV28 and TRBJ2-3; D gene uncertain. The CDR3 has 16 residues. Germline CDR1 and CDR2: MDHEN and SYDVKM. V was pared by 2 bases and J by 0 bases, with 12 bases between.

This clonotype was recorded at least ten times. This sequence joins TRBV4-2 and TRBJ1-2; D possibly corresponds to TRBD1 (6 bases). The CDR3 has 16 amino acids. CDR1 is LGHNA and CDR2 is YNFKEQ in the germline V gene. V dropped 0 bases and J dropped 4 bases, with 15 bases sitting between them. This CDR3 reads CASSQDQRQALYGYTF. The CDR3 DNA sequence: TGTGCCAGCAGCCAAGATCAGCGACAGGCTCTCTATGGCTACACCTTC.

The chain is built from TRBV23-1 and TRBJ2-3; TRBD2 is a possible D gene (5 bases). TRBV23-1 belongs to the ORF category, with a function that is uncertain. With 3 bases removed from V and 2 bases from J, the gap between germline ends came to 21 bases. This CDR3 comprises 18 residues. Here the CDR3 DNA reads TGCGCCAGCAGTCACCCCCAGGAATGGACTTTGTTCACAGATACGCAGTATTTT. This sequence encodes CASSHPQEWTLFTDTQYF.

The chain couples TRBV5-1 to TRBJ2-1, with 8 bases aligning to TRBD2. The germline V gene has CDR1 SGHRS and CDR2 YFSETQ. Trimming cost V 2 bases and J 3 bases; bases outside gene matches: 4. This CDR3 has 15 residues. The CDR3 loop reads CASSFAGGLYNEQFF. CDR3 nucleotide sequence: TGCGCCAGCAGCTTTGCGGGGGGCCTCTACAATGAGCAGTTCTTC.

This clonotype was observed at least ten times. The J gene is TRBJ1-1, the V gene TRBV7-2, with D uncertain. This CDR3 has 13 amino acids. The V end lost 0 bases, the J end lost 6 bases, and 8 bases lay between the germline ends. From germline, CDR1 is SGHTA and CDR2 FQGNSA. CDR3: CASSLAERAEAFF. The CDR3, as DNA: TGTGCCAGCAGCTTAGCCGAACGGGCTGAAGCTTTCTTT. Based on the CDR3 plus reference TRBV7-2 and TRBJ1-1, the full variable domain is GAGVSQSPSNKVTEKGKDVELRCDPISGHTALYWYRQSLGQGLEFLIYFQGNSAPDKSGLPSDRFSAERTGGSVSTLTIQRTQQEDSAVYLCASSLAERAEAFFGQGTRLTVV.

This clonotype has more than one count but fewer than ten. The CDR3 DNA follows: TGCAGCGTTGAAGATCGACGGCTGGAGCAGTACTTC. It translates to CSVEDRRLEQYF. The rearrangement joins TRBV29-1 to TRBJ2-7; D not certain. The CDR3 runs 12 residues. Germline lookup yields CDR1 SQVTM and CDR2 ANQGSEA. V dropped 0 bases and J dropped 7 bases, with 10 bases sitting between them.

This clonotype has at least ten counts. The chain uses TRBV20-1 and TRBJ1-1; D gene ambiguous. The CDR3 runs 11 residues. Germline CDR1 reads DFQATT; CDR2 reads SNEGSKA (reference sequence). V was cut by 1 base and J by 1 base, with 1 base left in between. CDR3 in amino acids: CSARGNTEAFF. DNA for the CDR3: TGCAGTGCTAGAGGGAACACTGAAGCTTTCTTT.

This clonotype was found many times. This chain uses TRBV7-3 with TRBJ2-7; the D is unclear. The CDR3 is 12 residues long. V was pared by 5 bases and J by 4 bases, with 9 bases between. CDR1 SGHTA and CDR2 FQGTGA come from the germline V gene. The CDR3 bases are TGTGCCAGCAGCCCGCCGGGTTACGAGCAGTACTTC. This encodes CASSPPGYEQYF.

This clonotype was counted many times. The chain carries TRBV4-2 and TRBJ1-5; no reliable D call. CDR3 length: 14 amino acids. With 0 bases removed from V and 5 bases from J, the gap between germline ends came to 8 bases. From germline, CDR1 is LGHNA and CDR2 YNFKEQ. The CDR3 sequence: CASSQEAKDQPQHF. DNA of the CDR3: TGTGCCAGCAGCCAAGAAGCCAAGGATCAGCCCCAGCATTTT.

This clonotype has at least ten counts. The chain recombines TRBV7-2 with TRBJ2-2, with a possible D match to TRBD1 (5 bases). Per the germline V gene, CDR1 is SGHTA and CDR2 is FQGNSA. With 5 bases removed from V and 1 base from J, the gap between germline ends came to 11 bases. The CDR3 contains 15 residues. In DNA, the CDR3 is TGTGCCAGCAGCAAAAGAACAGGGAACACCGGGGAGCTGTTTTTT. Its protein product is CASSKRTGNTGELFF. Looking up the rest from reference TRBV7-2 and TRBJ2-2 gives the full variable domain: GAGVSQSPSNKVTEKGKDVELRCDPISGHTALYWYRQSLGQGLEFLIYFQGNSAPDKSGLPSDRFSAERTGGSVSTLTIQRTQQEDSAVYLCASSKRTGNTGELFFGEGSRLTVL.

Ten or more counts support this clonotype. The CDR3 DNA is TGTGCCAGCAGCCCCGCCGGGACAGGGGTTCCCGGGGAGCTGTTTTTT. This sequence encodes CASSPAGTGVPGELFF. The genes are TRBV7-9 and TRBJ2-2, with TRBD1 matching over 10 bases. The CDR3 consists of 16 residues. After removal of 5 bases from V and 6 bases from J, the junction contained 9 bases not matched to a gene. The germline gives CDR1 SEHNR, CDR2 FQNEAQ (reference sequence).

In its sample, this clonotype was seen many times. This chain's CDR3 is CASVRDTGNTIYF. The CDR3, as DNA: TGTGCAAGCGTTAGGGACACTGGAAACACCATATATTTT. The chain uses TRBV28 and TRBJ1-3; maybe TRBD1 (6 bases). Germline assignment: CDR1 MDHEN and CDR2 SYDVKM. This CDR3 has 13 amino acids.

This clonotype was picked up many times. It may be a read error: a sequence one base away is much more abundant. The chain carries TRBV2 and TRBJ1-1; D is unresolved. CDR1 is SNHLY, CDR2 FYNNEI, per germline. Trimming took 6 bases from V and 4 from J, leaving 9 bases between them. The CDR3 runs to 12 residues. The DNA of the CDR3 is TGTGCCAGCAGCTACTACAGCACTGAAGCTTTCTTT. This translates into CASSYYSTEAFF.

Many counts were recorded for this clonotype. V and J are TRBV7-2 and TRBJ2-1; 9 bases align to TRBD2. Trimming at V came to 5 bases and at J to 8 bases, leaving 10 bases not matched to a gene. CDR1 is SGHTA, CDR2 FQGNSA, per germline. CDR3 length: 15 amino acids. The CDR3 region has the DNA TGTGCCAGCAGCCTGCGGGGGGGCCGTAGATATGAGCAGTTCTTC. Encoded protein: CASSLRGGRRYEQFF.

This clonotype was found a few times. V is TRBV5-4 and J is TRBJ2-1; no clear D. The V gene's germline CDR1 is SGHNT and CDR2 YYREEE (reference sequence). The CDR3 extends over 13 amino acids. V gave up 2 bases and J gave up 2 bases, with 5 bases separating them. The CDR3 here is CASSFGAYNEQFF. The CDR3 DNA follows: TGTGCCAGCAGCTTCGGCGCCTACAATGAGCAGTTCTTC.

This chain connects TRBV7-2 to TRBJ2-5; 9 bases agree with TRBD1. Germline-derived CDR1 and CDR2 are SGHTA and FQGNSA. This CDR3 is 14 amino acids long. V shed 7 bases, J shed 2 bases, and the junction held 5 bases outside the gene matches. CDR3 bases: TGTGCCAGCACCGGGACAGGGTGGCAAGAGACCCAGTACTTC. Protein product: CASTGTGWQETQYF.

This clonotype was seen repeatedly, ten times or more. The V and J genes are TRBV6-2 or TRBV6-3 and TRBJ1-2; D possibly corresponds to TRBD1 (5 bases). Germline lookup yields CDR1 MNHEY and CDR2 SVGEGT. This CDR3 has 12 amino acids. V was shortened by 4 bases and J by 8 bases, with 11 bases between the two germline ends. CDR3 DNA sequence: TGTGCCAGCAGTTTCGGGACCTTCGGCTACACCTTC. Its translation: CASSFGTFGYTF.

This clonotype has ten or more counts. The chain couples TRBV6-2 or TRBV6-3 to TRBJ1-1, with D hard to call. This CDR3 is 16 amino acids long. The germline V gene encodes CDR1 MNHEY and CDR2 SVGEGT. V shed 6 bases and J shed 0 bases, with 17 bases lying between them. In DNA, the CDR3 is TGTGCCAGCAGACCCCCCAGGAAGGACCTGAACACTGAAGCTTTCTTT. Its translation: CASRPPRKDLNTEAFF.

The chain carries TRBV9 and TRBJ2-7; D is possibly TRBD1 or TRBD2 (6 bases each). The CDR3 is 14 residues long. Between the trimmed V and J ends, which lost 0 bases and 4 bases, there was a span of 11 bases. The germline V gene has CDR1 SGDLS and CDR2 YYNGEE. CDR3 coding DNA: TGTGCCAGCAGCGTAGCTGAGGGGGGATACGAGCAGTACTTC. Its protein is CASSVAEGGYEQYF.

This clonotype was detected only once. One end of the junction fails to match germline, which may point to a read error. The chain joins TRBV6-5 to TRBJ2-1; D remains unclear. There are 15 residues in the CDR3. Germline loops: CDR1 MNHEY, CDR2 SVGAGI. CDR3 DNA sequence: TGTGCCAGCAGCCTTACTTACAGCTCCTACAATGAACAGTTCTTC. It codes for CASSLTYSSYNEQFF.

The V gene is TRBV6-2 or TRBV6-3, the J gene TRBJ2-3; no clear D. Germline CDR1 and CDR2: MNHEY and SVGEGT. Trimming cost V 8 bases and J 2 bases, with 20 bases left between them. The CDR3 runs 16 residues. This CDR3 reads CASRPHYFSNTDTQYF. CDR3 nucleotide sequence: TGTGCCAGCCGCCCCCACTACTTCAGCAACACAGATACGCAGTATTTT.

This clonotype was seen ten or more times. The V call is TRBV6-1, the J call TRBJ2-1; a possible D gene is TRBD1 (5 bases). The CDR3 runs 11 residues. Germline loops: CDR1 MNHNS, CDR2 SASEGT. Between the trimmed V and J ends, which lost 5 bases and 10 bases, there was a span of 9 bases. CDR3 sequence (DNA): TGTGCCAGCAGTCAAAACAGGGAGCAGTTCTTC. Translation: CASSQNREQFF.

The sample holds many counts of this clonotype. The gene calls are TRBV6-1 and TRBJ1-1, with 7 positions matching TRBD1. V shed 6 bases and J 4 bases; nucleotides not matched to a gene: 8. Germline loops: CDR1 MNHNS, CDR2 SASEGT. CDR3 length: 14 residues. Here the CDR3 reads CASRAQGVGTEAFF. The CDR3 DNA is TGTGCCAGCAGAGCTCAGGGGGTGGGCACTGAAGCTTTCTTT.

The V and J genes are TRBV20-1 and TRBJ1-2; D is unresolved. The CDR3 runs to 12 residues. Trimming pared 3 bases from V and 2 bases from J, leaving 7 bases between. CDR1 and CDR2 from the germline V gene are DFQATT and SNEGSKA (reference sequence). CDR3 in DNA: TGCAGTGCTAGGGATGGGAACTATGGCTACACCTTC. Translating it yields CSARDGNYGYTF.

This clonotype was seen more than once but under ten times. The genes are TRBV6-6 and TRBJ1-5; D is ambiguous. The CDR3 is made up of 13 amino acids. The V end lost 7 bases, the J end lost 8 bases, and 15 bases lay between the germline ends. CDR1 and CDR2 (germline): MNHNY, SVGAGI (reference sequence). The CDR3 reads CASTRLVMEPQHF. The CDR3 nucleotides read TGTGCCAGCACCCGGTTGGTTATGGAGCCCCAGCATTTT.